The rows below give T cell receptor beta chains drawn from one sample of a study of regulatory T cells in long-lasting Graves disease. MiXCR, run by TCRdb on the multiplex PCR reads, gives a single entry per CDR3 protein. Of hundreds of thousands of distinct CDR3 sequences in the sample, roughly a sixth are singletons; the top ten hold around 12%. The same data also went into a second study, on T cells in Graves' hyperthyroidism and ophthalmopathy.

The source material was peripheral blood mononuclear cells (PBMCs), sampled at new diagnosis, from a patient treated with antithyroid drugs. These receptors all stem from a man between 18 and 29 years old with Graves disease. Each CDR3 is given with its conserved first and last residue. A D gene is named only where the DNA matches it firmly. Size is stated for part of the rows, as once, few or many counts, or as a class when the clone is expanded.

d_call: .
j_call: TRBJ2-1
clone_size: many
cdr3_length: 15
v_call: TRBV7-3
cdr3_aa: CASSNDRSSYNEQFF
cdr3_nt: TGTGCCAGCAGCAATGACAGGAGCTCCTACAATGAGCAGTTCTTC

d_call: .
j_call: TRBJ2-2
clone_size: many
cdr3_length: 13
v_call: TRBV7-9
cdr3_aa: CASSFAGTGELFF
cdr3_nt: TGTGCCAGCAGTTTCGCAGGCACCGGGGAGCTGTTTTTT

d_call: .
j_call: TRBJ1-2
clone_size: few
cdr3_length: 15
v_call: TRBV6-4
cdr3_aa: CASSDSGRGNYGYTF
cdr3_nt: TGTGCCAGCAGTGATTCGGGACGGGGGAACTATGGCTACACCTTC

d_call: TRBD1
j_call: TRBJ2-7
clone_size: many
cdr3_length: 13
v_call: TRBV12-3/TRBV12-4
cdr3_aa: CASSRDRVGEQYF
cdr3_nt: TGTGCCAGCAGCCGGGACAGGGTGGGGGAGCAGTACTTC

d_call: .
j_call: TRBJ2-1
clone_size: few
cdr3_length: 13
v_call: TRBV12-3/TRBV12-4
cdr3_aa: CASSLGHSNEQFF
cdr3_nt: TGTGCCAGCAGTTTAGGACACAGTAATGAGCAGTTCTTC

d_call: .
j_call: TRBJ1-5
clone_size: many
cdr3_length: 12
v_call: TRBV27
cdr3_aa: CASSSGNQPQHF
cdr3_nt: TGTGCCAGCAGCTCAGGGAATCAGCCCCAGCATTTT

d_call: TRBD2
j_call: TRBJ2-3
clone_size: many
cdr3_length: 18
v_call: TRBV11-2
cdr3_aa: CASSSGAGWGLSTDTQYF
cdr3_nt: TGTGCCAGCAGCTCCGGAGCGGGATGGGGACTTAGCACAGATACGCAGTATTTT

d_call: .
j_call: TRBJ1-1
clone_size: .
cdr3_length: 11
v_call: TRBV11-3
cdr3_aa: CASSFGGTSFF
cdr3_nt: TGTGCCAGCAGCTTTGGCGGTACTAGCTTTTTT

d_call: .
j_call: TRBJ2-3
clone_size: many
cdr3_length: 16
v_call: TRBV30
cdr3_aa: CAWSVPDDTGADTQYF
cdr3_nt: TGTGCCTGGAGTGTACCCGACGACACGGGGGCAGATACGCAGTATTTT

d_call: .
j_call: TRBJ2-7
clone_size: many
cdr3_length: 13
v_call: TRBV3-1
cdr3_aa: CASSQGTTYEQYF
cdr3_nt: TGTGCCAGCAGCCAAGGCACTACCTACGAGCAGTACTTC

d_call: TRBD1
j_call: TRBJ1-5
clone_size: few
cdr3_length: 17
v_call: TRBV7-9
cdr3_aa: CASSAHWTGESNQPQHF
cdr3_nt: TGTGCCAGCAGCGCCCATTGGACAGGGGAGAGCAATCAGCCCCAGCATTTT

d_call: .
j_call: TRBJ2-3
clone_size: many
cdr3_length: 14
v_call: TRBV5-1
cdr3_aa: CASTTPSRTDTQYF
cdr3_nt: TGCGCCAGCACCACTCCATCTCGCACAGATACGCAGTATTTT

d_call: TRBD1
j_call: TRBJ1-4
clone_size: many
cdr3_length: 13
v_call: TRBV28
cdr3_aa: CAIKGTANEKLFF
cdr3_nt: TGTGCCATCAAAGGGACAGCTAATGAAAAACTGTTTTTT

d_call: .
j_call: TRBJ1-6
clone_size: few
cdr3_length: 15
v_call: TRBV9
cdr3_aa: CASSVGGSYNSPLHF
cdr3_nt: TGTGCCAGCAGCGTAGGGGGTTCCTATAATTCACCCCTCCACTTT

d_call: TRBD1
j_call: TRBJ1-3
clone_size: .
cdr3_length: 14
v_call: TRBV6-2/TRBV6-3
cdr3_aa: CASSARTGGNTIYF
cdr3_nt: TGTGCCAGCAGTGCCCGGACAGGGGGAAACACCATATATTTT

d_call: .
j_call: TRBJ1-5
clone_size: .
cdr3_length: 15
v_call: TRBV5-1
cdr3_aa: CASSLEVGINQPQHF
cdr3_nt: TGCGCCAGCAGCTTGGAGGTGGGTATCAATCAGCCCCAGCATTTT

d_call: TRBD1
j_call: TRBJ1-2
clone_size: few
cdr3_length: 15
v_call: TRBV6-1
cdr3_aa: CASSRDRGNNYGYTF
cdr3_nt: TGTGCCAGCAGCCGGGACAGGGGAAATAACTATGGCTACACCTTC

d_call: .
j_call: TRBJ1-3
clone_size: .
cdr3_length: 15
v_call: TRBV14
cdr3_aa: CASSRRGMNGNTIYF
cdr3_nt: TGTGCCAGCAGCCGGCGGGGGATGAATGGAAACACCATATATTTT

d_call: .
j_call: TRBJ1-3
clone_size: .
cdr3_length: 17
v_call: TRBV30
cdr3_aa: CAWSDLRDWTSGNTIYF
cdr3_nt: TGTGCCTGGAGTGACCTCCGGGACTGGACCTCTGGAAACACCATATATTTT

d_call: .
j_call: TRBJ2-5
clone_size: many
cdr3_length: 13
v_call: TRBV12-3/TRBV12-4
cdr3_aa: CASSLSRRETQYF
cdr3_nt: TGTGCCAGCAGTCTCTCGCGGAGGGAGACCCAGTACTTC

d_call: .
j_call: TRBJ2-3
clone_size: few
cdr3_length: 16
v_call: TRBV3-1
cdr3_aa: CASSPRGFLSTDTQYF
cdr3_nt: TGTGCCAGCAGCCCTCGGGGGTTCCTTTCCACAGATACGCAGTATTTT

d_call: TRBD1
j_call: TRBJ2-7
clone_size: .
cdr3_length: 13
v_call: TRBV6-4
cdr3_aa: CASSDRTGGEQYF
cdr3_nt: TGTGCCAGCAGTGACCGGACAGGGGGCGAGCAGTACTTC

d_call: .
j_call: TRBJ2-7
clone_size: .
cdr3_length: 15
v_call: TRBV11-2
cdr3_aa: CASSLDPRWGYEQYF
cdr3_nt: TGTGCCAGCAGCTTAGACCCCAGGTGGGGCTACGAGCAGTACTTC

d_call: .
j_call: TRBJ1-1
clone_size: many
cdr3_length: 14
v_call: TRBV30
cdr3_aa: CAWSVIQLNTEAFF
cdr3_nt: TGTGCCTGGAGTGTTATACAATTGAACACTGAAGCTTTCTTT